These 17 T cell receptor beta chains came from one sample sequenced in a study of cytomegalovirus exposure and HLA in healthy donors. The study ran its PCR with 60 Vbeta and 13 Jbeta primers. Measured with immunoSEQ multiplex PCR; TCRdb has only the in-frame clones, and not every one. The table includes over 150,000 clones, over 60% detected once. The specimen sequenced was PBMCs. These receptor sequences come from a woman in her twenties or thirties in good health and CMV-seronegative.

The rearrangement links TRBV12-5 to TRBJ2-7; maybe TRBD1 (6 bases). Trimming shortened V by 3 bases and J by 2 bases, and 20 bases separated the two germline ends. Germline V lookup: CDR1 LGHNT, CDR2 FRNRAP. The CDR3 length is 17 residues. CDR3 nucleotides: TGTGCTAGTGGTTTCCCCTCCGGGACACCCAATACCTACGAGCAGTACTTC. Its protein is CASGFPSGTPNTYEQYF.

V is TRBV29-1 and J is TRBJ1-2; D ambiguous. Germline loops: CDR1 SQVTM, CDR2 ANQGSEA. V lost 3 bases and J lost 4, with 6 bases in between. This CDR3 region has 11 residues. The CDR3 sequence: CSVDGFYGYTF. CDR3 DNA: TGCAGCGTTGACGGTTTCTATGGCTACACCTTC.

The J gene is TRBJ2-7, the V gene TRBV27, with D tentatively TRBD2 (6 bases). The V end lost 6 bases, the J end lost 7 bases, and 13 bases lay between the germline ends. The CDR3 has 12 residues. CDR1 and CDR2 from the germline V gene are MNHEY and SMNVEV (reference sequence). CDR3 nucleotides: TGTGCCAGCAGCTTGCCCGCGGGGGAGCAGTACTTC. Amino acids: CASSLPAGEQYF.

V and J are TRBV7-8 and TRBJ2-7; 10 bases are shared with TRBD2. This CDR3 spans 18 amino acids. CDR1 and CDR2 from the germline V gene are SGHVS and FQNEAQ. The ends lost 1 base at V and 2 bases at J; junction bases unmatched: 11. CDR3 sequence (DNA): TGTGCCAGCAGCTTAGGGGACCTAGCGGGAGTGGGCACCTACGAGCAGTACTTC. It codes for CASSLGDLAGVGTYEQYF.

The chain links TRBV7-9 to TRBJ2-7; 9 nucleotides line up with TRBD2. This CDR3 comprises 16 residues. V gave up 5 bases and J gave up 2 bases; unmatched junction bases: 10. The germline CDR1 and CDR2 sequences are SEHNR and FQNEAQ (reference sequence). Written as DNA, the CDR3 is TGTGCCAGCAGCCCTCACCGGGTAGCGGGGGCCTACGAGCAGTACTTC. This encodes CASSPHRVAGAYEQYF.

Of note for this clone: The junction and the germline gene differ at one end; a read error may be behind it. The V and J genes are TRBV4-2 and TRBJ1-2, with D perhaps matching TRBD1 (6 bases). Germline V CDR1 and CDR2: LGHNA, YNFKEQ. The CDR3 spans 17 residues. CDR3 DNA sequence: TGTGCCAGCAACCAAGATCCCAGCGGCAGGGGTATCTATGGCTACACCTTC. As protein: CASNQDPSGRGIYGYTF.

The chain carries TRBV6-5 and TRBJ2-7; possible D gene TRBD2, 6 bases. From germline, CDR1 is MNHEY and CDR2 SVGAGI. CDR3 size: 13 residues. V lost 2 bases to trimming and J lost 3 bases, with 8 bases between them. The CDR3 protein is CASSYAGSYEQYF. The CDR3 nucleotides read TGTGCCAGCAGTTACGCCGGGAGCTACGAGCAGTACTTC.

The chain recombines TRBV12-5 with TRBJ1-1, with D perhaps matching TRBD1 (6 bases). The CDR3 spans 13 residues. Germline V gene lookup returns CDR1 LGHNT and CDR2 FRNRAP. Between the trimmed V and J ends, which lost 5 bases and 7 bases, there was a span of 14 bases. Here the CDR3 DNA reads TGTGCTAGTGGTAAACAGGGAAATAATGAAGCTTTCTTT. This encodes CASGKQGNNEAFF.

CDR3 in amino acids: CSVAGGETQYF. The DNA of the CDR3 is TGCAGCGTTGCCGGGGGAGAGACCCAGTACTTC. The chain recombines TRBV29-1 with TRBJ2-5; maybe TRBD2 (6 bases). The CDR3 covers 11 residues. CDR1 SQVTM and CDR2 ANQGSEA come from the germline V gene. Trimming took 4 bases from V and 4 from J, leaving 7 bases between them.

J is TRBJ1-5 and V is TRBV6-1, with no clear D. Deletions cut 1 base from V and 1 base from J, with 5 bases between. The germline CDR1 and CDR2 sequences are MNHNS and SASEGT. CDR3 length: 14 amino acids. DNA for the CDR3: TGTGCCAGCAGTGAAGGGCACAGCAATCAGCCCCAGCATTTT. It yields the protein CASSEGHSNQPQHF.

The gene calls are TRBV9 and TRBJ2-1; possibly TRBD1 for D (6 bases). The germline gives CDR1 SGDLS, CDR2 YYNGEE. Trimming took 0 bases from V and 4 from J, leaving 11 bases between them. The CDR3 extends over 15 amino acids. This CDR3 is CASSVGTDYYNEQFF. The CDR3 bases are TGTGCCAGCAGCGTAGGGACAGATTATTACAATGAGCAGTTCTTC.

The chain combines TRBV28 with TRBJ1-5; no clear D gene. Trimming stripped 5 bases from V and 2 bases from J, with 7 bases between. Germline V gene sequence: CDR1 MDHEN, CDR2 SYDVKM. CDR3 length equals 13 residues. CDR3 DNA: TGTGCCAGCAGTCCCGTTGGCAATCAGCCCCAGCATTTT. It specifies CASSPVGNQPQHF.

The rearrangement links TRBV5-5 to TRBJ2-1, with D tentatively TRBD2 (6 bases). The CDR3 spans 13 residues. V dropped 4 bases and J dropped 7 bases, with 12 bases sitting between them. The germline CDR1 and CDR2 sequences are SGHKS and YYEKEE (reference sequence). The CDR3 protein is CASSPPGVNEQFF. In nucleotides, the CDR3 is TGTGCCAGCAGCCCGCCGGGGGTAAATGAGCAGTTCTTC.

The chain is built from TRBV10-3 and TRBJ2-3, with 8 bases lining up with TRBD1. Germline V gene data show CDR1 as ENHRY and CDR2 as SYGVKD. This CDR3 region has 14 residues. V dropped 7 bases and J dropped 3; count of bases not matched to a gene: 6. CDR3 bases: TGTGCCATCAAAAGGACAGGGAAGACAGATACGCAGTATTTT. Translation gives CAIKRTGKTDTQYF.

This clone was counted only a few times. V is TRBV7-2 and J is TRBJ2-2; 11 nucleotides align to TRBD1. V shed 5 bases, J shed 2 bases, and the junction held 4 bases outside the gene matches. The CDR3 totals 16 residues. The germline V gene encodes CDR1 SGHTA and CDR2 FQGNSA. Here the CDR3 reads CASSRTGGTNTGELFF. The CDR3 DNA follows: TGTGCCAGCAGCCGGACAGGGGGCACCAACACCGGGGAGCTGTTTTTT.

In regard to this clone: Additional DNA sequences in this sample encode the identical CDR3. J is TRBJ2-7 and V is TRBV6-6; D is undetermined. The CDR3 has 12 amino acids. Germline lookup yields CDR1 MNHNY and CDR2 SVGAGI (reference sequence). Trimming cost V 0 bases and J 7 bases, with 7 bases left between them. CDR3 loop: CASSYSTGEQYF. The DNA for the CDR3 is TGTGCCAGCAGTTACTCGACCGGGGAGCAGTACTTC.

This clone came up a few times. The rearrangement joins TRBV11-3 to TRBJ1-1; 8 bases are shared with TRBD1. Germline V gene lookup returns CDR1 SGHNT and CDR2 YENEEA. The CDR3 loop spans 13 amino acids. The ends lost 5 bases at V and 11 bases at J; junction bases unmatched: 10. Here the CDR3 reads CASSAGQGGTAFF. The CDR3 DNA follows: TGTGCCAGCAGCGCAGGACAGGGCGGGACGGCTTTCTTT.